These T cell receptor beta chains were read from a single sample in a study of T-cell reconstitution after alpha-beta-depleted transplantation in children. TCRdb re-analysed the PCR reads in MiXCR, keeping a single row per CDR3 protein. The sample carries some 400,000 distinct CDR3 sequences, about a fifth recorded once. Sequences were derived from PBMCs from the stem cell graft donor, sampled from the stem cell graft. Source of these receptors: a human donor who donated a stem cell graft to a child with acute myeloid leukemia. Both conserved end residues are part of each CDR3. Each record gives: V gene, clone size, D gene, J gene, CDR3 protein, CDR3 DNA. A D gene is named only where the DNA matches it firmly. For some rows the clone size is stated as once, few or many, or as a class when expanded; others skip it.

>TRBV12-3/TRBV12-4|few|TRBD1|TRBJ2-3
CASKPGQGYTDTQYF
TGTGCCAGTAAACCCGGACAGGGCTACACAGATACGCAGTATTTT
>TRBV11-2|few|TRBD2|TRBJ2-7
CASSLSPASGRAEGEQYF
TGTGCCAGCAGCTTGTCCCCCGCTAGCGGGAGGGCCGAGGGCGAGCAGTACTTC
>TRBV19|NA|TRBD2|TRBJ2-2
CASPNQKLAGVTGELFF
TGTGCCAGCCCGAACCAAAAACTAGCGGGAGTCACCGGGGAGCTGTTTTTT
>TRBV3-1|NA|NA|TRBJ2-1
CASSHASVNEQFF
TGTGCCAGCAGCCATGCTAGCGTGAATGAGCAGTTCTTC
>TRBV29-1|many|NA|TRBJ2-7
CSVRTAPYEQYF
TGCAGCGTTAGGACGGCGCCCTACGAGCAGTACTTC
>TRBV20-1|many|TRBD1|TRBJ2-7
CSADRGLNEQYF
TGCAGTGCTGACAGGGGGCTAAACGAGCAGTACTTC
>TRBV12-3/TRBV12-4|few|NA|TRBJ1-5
CASAGGTADGAQHF
TGTGCCAGCGCGGGGGGGACGGCTGACGGAGCCCAGCATTTT
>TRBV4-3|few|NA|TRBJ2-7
CASSQDVRSEQYF
TGCGCCAGCAGCCAAGATGTGCGTTCCGAGCAGTACTTC
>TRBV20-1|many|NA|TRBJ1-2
CSAVLGGASYGYTF
TGCAGTGCTGTATTGGGGGGCGCTTCCTATGGCTACACCTTC
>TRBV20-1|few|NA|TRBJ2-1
CSATEGLSYNEQFF
TGCAGTGCTACAGAGGGACTCTCCTACAATGAGCAGTTCTTC
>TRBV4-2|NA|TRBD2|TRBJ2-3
CASSQEGGPGGPDTQYF
TGTGCCAGCAGCCAAGAAGGTGGGCCGGGAGGGCCAGATACGCAGTATTTT
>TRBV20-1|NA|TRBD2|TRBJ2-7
CSAAGRSSYEQYF
TGCAGTGCTGCCGGGAGGAGCTCCTACGAGCAGTACTTC
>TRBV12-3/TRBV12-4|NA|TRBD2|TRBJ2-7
CASSLAITSGTPYEQYF
TGTGCCAGCAGTTTAGCTATCACTAGCGGGACCCCCTACGAGCAGTACTTC
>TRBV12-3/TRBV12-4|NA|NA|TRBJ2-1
CASSPAGNNEQFF
TGTGCCAGCAGCCCTGCAGGGAACAATGAGCAGTTCTTC
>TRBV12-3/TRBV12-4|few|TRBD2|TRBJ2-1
CASSWGLAGERGYNEQFF
TGTGCCAGCAGTTGGGGACTAGCGGGAGAGAGGGGATACAATGAGCAGTTCTTC
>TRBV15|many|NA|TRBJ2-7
CATSVGSSYEQYF
TGTGCCACCAGCGTGGGGTCCTCCTACGAGCAGTACTTC
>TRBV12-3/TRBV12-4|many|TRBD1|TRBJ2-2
CASSRTGGQGELFF
TGTGCCAGCTCGAGGACAGGGGGACAAGGGGAGCTGTTTTTT
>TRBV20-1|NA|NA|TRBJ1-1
CSARKSMNTEAFF
TGCAGTGCGAGGAAAAGCATGAACACTGAAGCTTTCTTT
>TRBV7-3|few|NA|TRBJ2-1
CASSSQGKNEQFF
TGTGCCAGCAGCAGTCAGGGGAAGAATGAGCAGTTCTTC
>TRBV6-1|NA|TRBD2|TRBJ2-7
CASSRTSGRYEQYF
TGTGCCAGCAGTAGGACTAGCGGGAGGTACGAGCAGTACTTC
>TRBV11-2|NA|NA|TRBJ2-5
CASAKSGSAPETQYF
TGTGCCAGCGCAAAGAGCGGATCCGCTCCGGAGACCCAGTACTTC
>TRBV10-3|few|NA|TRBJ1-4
CAISDSGGNEKLFF
TGTGCCATCAGTGATTCCGGGGGAAATGAAAAACTGTTTTTT
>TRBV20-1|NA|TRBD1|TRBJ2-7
CSTIRTGKAYEQYF
TGCAGTACAATCAGGACAGGGAAAGCCTACGAGCAGTACTTC
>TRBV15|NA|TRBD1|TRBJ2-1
CATSRDGRGLNEQFF
TGTGCCACCAGCAGAGATGGCAGGGGGCTCAATGAGCAGTTCTTC
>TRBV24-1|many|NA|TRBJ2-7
CATSDPSAYEQYF
TGTGCCACCAGTGATCCCTCAGCCTACGAGCAGTACTTC
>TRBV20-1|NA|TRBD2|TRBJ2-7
CSAEGPLAEYEQYF
TGCAGTGCGGAGGGACCCCTAGCGGAATACGAGCAGTACTTC
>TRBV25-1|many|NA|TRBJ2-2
CASSWTALNTGELFF
TGTGCCAGCAGCTGGACAGCCCTGAACACCGGGGAGCTGTTTTTT
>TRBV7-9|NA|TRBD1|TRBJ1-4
CASSRMTGGAEKLFF
TGTGCCAGCAGCCGAATGACAGGGGGAGCCGAAAAACTGTTTTTT
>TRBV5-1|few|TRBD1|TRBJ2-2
CASSFHFTGGNTGELFF
TGCGCCAGCAGCTTCCACTTTACAGGGGGTAACACCGGGGAGCTGTTTTTT
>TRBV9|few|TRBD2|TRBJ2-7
CASSRRGLAGTYEQYF
TGTGCCAGCAGCCGACGGGGACTAGCGGGAACCTACGAGCAGTACTTC
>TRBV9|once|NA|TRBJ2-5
CASSVSATQETQYF
TGTGCCAGCAGCGTTAGCGCCACCCAAGAGACCCAGTACTTC
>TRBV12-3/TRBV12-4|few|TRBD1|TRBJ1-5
CASSFIGTGGQPQHF
TGTGCCAGCAGTTTTATTGGCACAGGGGGACAGCCCCAGCATTTT
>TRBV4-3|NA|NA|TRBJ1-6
CASSQDRVGRDSPLHF
TGCGCCAGCAGCCAAGATCGCGTGGGGCGCGATTCACCCCTCCACTTT
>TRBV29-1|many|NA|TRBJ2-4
CSVRETRLRTKNIQYF
TGCAGCGTTCGTGAGACTAGGCTGCGGACCAAAAACATTCAGTACTTC
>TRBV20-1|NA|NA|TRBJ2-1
CSARAILDSYNEQFF
TGCAGTGCTAGAGCGATTTTGGATTCCTACAATGAGCAGTTCTTC
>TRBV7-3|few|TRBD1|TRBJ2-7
CASSSTERQGDCF
TGTGCCAGCAGCTCCACGGAGAGACAGGGTGATTGCTTC
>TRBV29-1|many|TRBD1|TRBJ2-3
CSVEGQQGARTDTQYF
TGCAGCGTTGAAGGGCAGCAGGGGGCCAGGACAGATACGCAGTATTTT
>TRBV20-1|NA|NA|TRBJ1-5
CSARVRDRGQPQHF
TGCAGTGCTAGAGTCCGGGACCGGGGTCAGCCCCAGCATTTT
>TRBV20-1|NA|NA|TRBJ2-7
CSARGLANYEQYF
TGCAGTGCTAGAGGGTTGGCGAACTACGAGCAGTACTTC